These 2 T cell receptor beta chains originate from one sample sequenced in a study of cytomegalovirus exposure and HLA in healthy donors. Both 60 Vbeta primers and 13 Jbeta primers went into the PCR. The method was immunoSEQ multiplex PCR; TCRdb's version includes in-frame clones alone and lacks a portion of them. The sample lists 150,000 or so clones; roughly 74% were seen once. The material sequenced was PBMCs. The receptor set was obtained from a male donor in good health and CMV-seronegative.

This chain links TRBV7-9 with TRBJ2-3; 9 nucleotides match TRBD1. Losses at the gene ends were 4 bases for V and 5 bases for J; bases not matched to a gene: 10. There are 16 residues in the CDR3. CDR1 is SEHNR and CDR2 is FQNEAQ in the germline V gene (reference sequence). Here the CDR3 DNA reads TGTGCCAGCAGCTACAGGGGGCGCGAAGGGGGAGATACGCAGTATTTT. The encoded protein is CASSYRGREGGDTQYF. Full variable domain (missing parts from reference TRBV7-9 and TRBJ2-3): DTGVSQNPRHKITKRGQNVTFRCDPISEHNRLYWYRQTLGQGPEFLTYFQNEAQLEKSRLLSDRFSAERPKGSFSTLEIQRTEQGDSAMYLCASSYRGREGGDTQYFGPGTRLTVL.

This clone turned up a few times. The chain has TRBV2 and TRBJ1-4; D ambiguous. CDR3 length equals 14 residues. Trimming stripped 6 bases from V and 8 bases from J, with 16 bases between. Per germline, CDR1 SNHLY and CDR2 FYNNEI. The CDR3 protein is CASRANIHVEKLFF. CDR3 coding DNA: TGTGCCAGCAGGGCCAATATTCATGTGGAAAAACTGTTTTTT.